This passage covers 30 T cell receptor beta chains from one sample sequenced in a study of T cell repertoires in cytomegalovirus infection (dated by TCRdb to the late 2010s). Data came from an Illumina HiSeq 1500. In TCRdb, the public reads were trimmed at Q25 with fastp and aligned with MiXCR, with productive beta chains retained. Merged by CDR3 protein, the rows form single entries marked with the most common genes and DNA. Recorded for this sample are hundreds of thousands of distinct CDR3 sequences; about 17% of them occurred a single time. The ten largest make up 12% of the sample. What was sequenced was PBMCs. The receptors shown here come from a human donor in good health (CMV status not recorded). Some clones in this sample may be carry-over from other donors' samples.

The chain combines TRBV12-5 with TRBJ2-2; D gene ambiguous. The CDR3 loop spans 12 amino acids. V was shortened by 6 bases and J by 5 bases, with 7 bases between the two germline ends. CDR1 LGHNT and CDR2 FRNRAP come from the germline V gene. CDR3 coding DNA: TGTGCTAGTGGCAAACCAACCGGGGAGCTGTTTTTT. Its translation: CASGKPTGELFF.

The chain has TRBV20-1 and TRBJ1-6; D remains ambiguous. V was trimmed by 3 bases and J by 9 bases, leaving 9 bases between them. This CDR3 spans 12 amino acids. Germline-derived CDR1 and CDR2 are DFQATT and SNEGSKA (reference sequence). CDR3: CSASPLISPLHF. DNA of the CDR3: TGCAGTGCTAGTCCCCTTATTTCACCCCTCCACTTT.

CDR3 loop: CASSTTGISGANVLTF. CDR3 in DNA: TGTGCCAGCAGTACGACAGGGATTAGTGGGGCCAACGTCCTGACTTTC. The V call is TRBV27, the J call TRBJ2-6, with 7 bases that match TRBD1. This CDR3 is 16 amino acids long. The germline CDR1 and CDR2 sequences are MNHEY and SMNVEV (reference sequence). J lost 3 bases, V lost 5 bases, and 7 bases had no gene match.

The chain joins TRBV11-2 to TRBJ2-5; D not resolved. Germline-derived CDR1 and CDR2 are SGHAT and FQNNGV. The CDR3 has 13 amino acids. V gave up 4 bases and J gave up 2 bases, with 8 bases separating them. The CDR3 nucleotides read TGTGCCAGCAGCTGGCGCCTGCAAGAGACCCAGTACTTC. It encodes CASSWRLQETQYF. The full variable domain, its missing parts supplied by reference TRBV11-2 and TRBJ2-5, is EAGVAQSPRYKIIEKRQSVAFWCNPISGHATLYWYQQILGQGPKLLIQFQNNGVVDDSQLPKDRFSAERLKGVDSTLKIQPAKLEDSAVYLCASSWRLQETQYFGPGTRLLVL.

This clonotype was seen repeatedly, ten times or more. This chain's CDR3 is CASIGQGPPYNSPLHF. The CDR3 DNA reads TGTGCCAGCATCGGACAGGGACCACCTTATAATTCACCCCTCCACTTT. The chain couples TRBV12-3 or TRBV12-4 to TRBJ1-6, with TRBD1 matching 8 bases. The CDR3 has 16 amino acids. Trimming removed 7 bases from V and 4 bases from J; junction bases left unmatched: 9.

The chain has TRBV12-3 or TRBV12-4 and TRBJ1-1; the D is unclear. This CDR3 spans 13 amino acids. V was clipped by 0 bases and J by 11 bases, with 13 bases between them. The CDR3 reads CASSLAPEGMAFF. The DNA for the CDR3 is TGTGCCAGCAGTTTAGCGCCCGAAGGAATGGCTTTCTTT.

This clonotype showed up just a few times. The genes are TRBV6-1 and TRBJ1-1; TRBD1 might be the D (6 bases). This CDR3 contains 15 residues. CDR1 is MNHNS, CDR2 SASEGT, per germline. The V end was cut by 5 bases, the J end by 3 bases, with 16 bases between. The CDR3, as DNA: TGTGCCAGCAGTCCCGGTGGGGGCGCGGACACTGAAGCTTTCTTT. Amino acid sequence: CASSPGGGADTEAFF.

This clonotype appeared a few times. CDR3 nucleotide sequence: TGTGCCAGCACCGCCGTTACGGGCATCTCTGGGGCCAACGTCCTGACTTTC. Translated, it gives CASTAVTGISGANVLTF. The V and J genes are TRBV28 and TRBJ2-6; D remains unclear. The CDR3 covers 17 residues. V lost 7 bases and J lost 0, with 16 bases in between. Germline V gene data show CDR1 as MDHEN and CDR2 as SYDVKM.

This clonotype was counted at least ten times. This chain connects TRBV7-2 to TRBJ2-5; 8 bases map to TRBD2. After removal of 2 bases from V and 5 bases from J, the junction contained 13 bases not matched to a gene. The CDR3 loop spans 17 amino acids. CDR1 and CDR2 (germline): SGHTA, FQGNSA. The CDR3 sequence: CASSLSWFGGGRETQYF. CDR3 DNA: TGTGCCAGCAGCTTATCCTGGTTCGGGGGGGGCCGGGAGACCCAGTACTTC.

The chain employs TRBV10-3 and TRBJ2-1; 7 bases map to TRBD1. V lost 10 bases, J lost 8 bases, and 8 bases stayed unmatched. CDR3 length: 12 residues. Germline CDR1 and CDR2: ENHRY and SYGVKD. CDR3: CATRGPSDEQFF. The CDR3 DNA is TGTGCCACTAGGGGGCCCTCCGATGAGCAGTTCTTC.

The V and J genes are TRBV19 and TRBJ2-1, with D possibly being TRBD1 (6 bases). Looked up from germline, CDR1 is LNHDA and CDR2 is SQIVND (reference sequence). V lost 6 bases and J lost 2, with 14 bases in between. The CDR3 sequence is 15 residues long. The CDR3 here is CASSPWGLTYNEQFF. In nucleotides, the CDR3 is TGTGCCAGTAGCCCCTGGGGGCTGACCTACAATGAGCAGTTCTTC.

This clonotype was counted a few times. This chain joins TRBV27 and TRBJ2-7, with D possibly called TRBD1 or TRBD2 (5 bases each). Trimming took off 8 bases at V and 0 bases at J, with 20 bases between the two ends. This CDR3 is 16 amino acids long. Germline V gene data show CDR1 as MNHEY and CDR2 as SMNVEV (reference sequence). The DNA of the CDR3 is TGTGCCAGCGCACTTGAGGGACGCCCAATCTCCTACGAGCAGTACTTC. It translates to CASALEGRPISYEQYF.

This clonotype was recorded many times. The V and J genes are TRBV7-2 and TRBJ1-5, with 7 bases matching TRBD1. V lost 8 bases to trimming and J lost 1 base; unmatched junction nucleotides: 11. Germline-derived CDR1 and CDR2 are SGHTA and FQGNSA. This CDR3 comprises 16 residues. CDR3 sequence reads: CASPKQRGQSNQPQHF. DNA of the CDR3: TGTGCCAGCCCGAAACAGAGGGGGCAAAGCAATCAGCCCCAGCATTTT.

This clonotype has only a few counts. The gene calls are TRBV28 and TRBJ2-1, with 13 bases fitting TRBD2. Per the germline V gene, CDR1 is MDHEN and CDR2 is SYDVKM. V was pared by 10 bases and J by 4 bases, with 7 bases of the junction left unmatched. The CDR3 contains 15 residues. CDR3 in DNA: TGTGCCACTGGGACTAGCGGGGCCCAATACAATGAGCAGTTCTTC. It is translated as CATGTSGAQYNEQFF.

This clonotype was recorded at least ten times. The genes are TRBV7-2 and TRBJ1-1, with D unresolved. The CDR3 has 12 residues. Looked up from germline, CDR1 is SGHTA and CDR2 is FQGNSA. The V gene lost 4 bases and the J gene lost 4 bases, with 7 bases spanning the gap. CDR3 in DNA: TGTGCCAGCAGCTCGGGCGGCACTGAAGCTTTCTTT. It encodes CASSSGGTEAFF. Complete variable domain (other parts from reference TRBV7-2 and TRBJ1-1): GAGVSQSPSNKVTEKGKDVELRCDPISGHTALYWYRQSLGQGLEFLIYFQGNSAPDKSGLPSDRFSAERTGGSVSTLTIQRTQQEDSAVYLCASSSGGTEAFFGQGTRLTVV.

A few counts support this clonotype. The chain couples TRBV20-1 to TRBJ2-5, with D possibly being TRBD2 (6 bases). The CDR3 is 15 residues long. CDR1 is DFQATT, CDR2 SNEGSKA, per germline (reference sequence). With 4 bases removed from V and 5 bases from J, the gap between germline ends came to 20 bases. The CDR3 spells CSATPMEGSTETQYF. Here the CDR3 DNA reads TGCAGTGCTACCCCAATGGAGGGGTCGACTGAGACCCAGTACTTC.

This clonotype occurred once. The chain is built from TRBV2 and TRBJ1-4; a weak D match, TRBD1 (6 bases). CDR1 and CDR2 (germline): SNHLY, FYNNEI. This CDR3 has 16 amino acids. V lost 6 bases and J 4 bases, leaving 18 bases between the germline ends. For the CDR3, the DNA is TGTGCCAGCAGCCGAAGGAGACAGGAGTTTAATGAAAAACTGTTTTTT. It specifies CASSRRRQEFNEKLFF.

The genes are TRBV6-6 and TRBJ1-2; D is ambiguous. This CDR3 spans 11 amino acids. The germline V gene has CDR1 MNHNY and CDR2 SVGAGI (reference sequence). V lost 3 bases and J 6 bases, leaving 5 bases between the germline ends. CDR3 residues: CASSYGDGYTF. Written as DNA, the CDR3 is TGTGCCAGCAGTTATGGGGATGGCTACACCTTC.

This clonotype has a handful of counts. The chain couples TRBV5-8 to TRBJ2-2; possibly TRBD1 for D (6 bases). Trimming took off 4 bases at V and 0 bases at J, with 10 bases between the two ends. The CDR3 runs to 15 residues. Germline CDR1 SGHTS, CDR2 YDEGEE. The CDR3 DNA reads TGTGCCAGCAGCCATGGACAGCCGAACACCGGGGAGCTGTTTTTT. Amino acids: CASSHGQPNTGELFF.

This clonotype was seen ten or more times. The V and J genes are TRBV7-2 and TRBJ2-7; a possible D gene is TRBD1 (6 bases). The CDR3 is made up of 12 amino acids. The V and J ends lost 4 bases and 4 bases respectively, with 8 bases between them. Germline lookup yields CDR1 SGHTA and CDR2 FQGNSA. The CDR3 DNA follows: TGTGCCAGCAGCTCACAGGGTTACGAGCAGTACTTC. Its protein product is CASSSQGYEQYF.

The chain recombines TRBV7-9 with TRBJ2-5; D perhaps matches TRBD2 (6 bases). Trimming removed 5 bases from V and 2 bases from J, with 15 bases in between. The CDR3 totals 15 residues. Germline values: CDR1 SEHNR, CDR2 FQNEAQ (reference sequence). CDR3 protein: CASSPGLMLQETQYF. The CDR3, as DNA: TGTGCCAGCAGCCCGGGACTCATGCTTCAAGAGACCCAGTACTTC.

The sample holds a few counts of this clonotype. The V and J genes are TRBV10-3 and TRBJ2-2; tentative D call: TRBD1 (7 bases). The CDR3 extends over 15 amino acids. CDR1 and CDR2 from the germline V gene are ENHRY and SYGVKD. The V gene lost 11 bases and the J gene lost 6 bases, with 22 bases spanning the gap. CDR3 amino acids: CAATGGGGGAGELFF. DNA of the CDR3: TGTGCCGCCACCGGAGGGGGCGGAGGTGCCGGGGAGCTGTTTTTT.

A few counts support this clonotype. The chain couples TRBV7-2 to TRBJ2-3, with TRBD2 identical over 7 bases. The trim removed 5 bases at V and 4 bases at J, leaving 12 bases unmatched. The CDR3 has 16 amino acids. Looked up from germline, CDR1 is SGHTA and CDR2 is FQGNSA. CDR3 loop: CASSPPRAGRADTQYF. CDR3 nucleotides: TGTGCCAGCAGCCCCCCTCGGGCAGGGAGGGCAGATACGCAGTATTTT.

This clonotype has a count of ten or more. A junction boundary mismatches the germline segment, possibly from a read error. The rearrangement uses TRBV5-1 and TRBJ2-2; 7 bases line up with TRBD1. The germline gives CDR1 SGHRS, CDR2 YFSETQ. CDR3 length: 15 amino acids. Here the CDR3 reads CASSLRDRNTGELFF. CDR3 coding DNA: TGTGCCAGCAGCTTACGGGACAGAAACACCGGGGAGCTGTTTTTT.

This clonotype was seen more than once but under ten times. The genes are TRBV20-1 and TRBJ1-4; 8 bases match TRBD1. Germline CDR1 reads DFQATT; CDR2 reads SNEGSKA (reference sequence). J gave up 6 bases and V 0 bases, and 3 bases lay outside the gene matches. This CDR3 comprises 14 residues. CDR3 sequence (DNA): TGCAGTGCTAGAGAAACAGGGGGGTATGAAAAACTGTTTTTT. It yields the protein CSARETGGYEKLFF.

The chain joins TRBV4-2 to TRBJ1-1, with D hard to call. V was shortened by 0 bases and J by 4 bases, with 9 bases between the two germline ends. The CDR3 consists of 14 residues. CDR1 is LGHNA and CDR2 is YNFKEQ in the germline V gene. The CDR3 region is CASSQDLAGTEAFF. The CDR3 region has the DNA TGTGCCAGCAGCCAAGATCTGGCAGGCACTGAAGCTTTCTTT.

The chain has TRBV6-5 and TRBJ2-7; the match to TRBD2 covers 15 bases. CDR1 and CDR2 (germline): MNHEY, SVGAGI. V shed 5 bases and J 7 bases; nucleotides not matched to a gene: 6. This CDR3 comprises 15 residues. The DNA of the CDR3 is TGTGCCAGCAGTGGAAGGGGACTAGCGGGGGGAGAGCAGTACTTC. Its protein is CASSGRGLAGGEQYF.

This clonotype was found once. The chain employs TRBV5-4 and TRBJ2-5; 12 bases are a match to TRBD2. There are 16 residues in the CDR3. Germline loops: CDR1 SGHNT, CDR2 YYREEE (reference sequence). With V trimmed by 7 bases and J by 1 base, 8 bases remained unmatched. CDR3 sequence: CASAAGLAGLQETQYF. The CDR3 region has the DNA TGTGCCAGCGCCGCTGGACTAGCGGGGCTCCAAGAGACCCAGTACTTC.

This clonotype has at least ten counts. The rearrangement joins TRBV7-2 to TRBJ2-1; D remains unclear. The V end was cut by 6 bases, the J end by 8 bases, with 11 bases between. CDR3 length: 12 residues. Germline values: CDR1 SGHTA, CDR2 FQGNSA. For the CDR3, the DNA is TGTGCCAGCAGTCTAAGGGTGCATGAGCAGTTCTTC. Translated, it gives CASSLRVHEQFF.

This chain uses TRBV6-5 with TRBJ2-7; possibly TRBD1 for D (6 bases). CDR1 MNHEY and CDR2 SVGAGI come from the germline V gene. The CDR3 has 14 amino acids. V lost 6 bases and J lost 3, with 15 bases in between. The CDR3 DNA reads as TGTGCCAGCAGACACGGGACAATCGGCTACGAGCAGTACTTC. Its translation: CASRHGTIGYEQYF.